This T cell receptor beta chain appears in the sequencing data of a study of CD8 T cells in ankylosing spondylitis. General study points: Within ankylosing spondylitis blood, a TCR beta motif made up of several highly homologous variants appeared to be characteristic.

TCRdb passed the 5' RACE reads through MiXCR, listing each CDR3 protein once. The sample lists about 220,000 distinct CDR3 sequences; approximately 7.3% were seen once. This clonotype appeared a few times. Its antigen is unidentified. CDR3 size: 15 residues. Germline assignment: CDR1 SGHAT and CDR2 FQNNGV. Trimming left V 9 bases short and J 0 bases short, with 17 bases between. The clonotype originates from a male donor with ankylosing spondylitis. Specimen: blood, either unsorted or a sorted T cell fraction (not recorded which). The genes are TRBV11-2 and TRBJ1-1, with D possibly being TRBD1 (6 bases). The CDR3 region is CASGNARGLNTEAFF. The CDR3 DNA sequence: TGTGCCAGTGGAAACGCCCGGGGGCTGAACACTGAAGCTTTCTTT.